These 22 T cell receptor beta chains came from one sample sequenced in a study of blood T cell repertoires in COVID-19. Assay used: immunoSEQ multiplex PCR; TCRdb lists only in-frame clones, some missing. This table holds roughly 220,000 clones, 84% found once. Sequencing input: PBMCs or T cells enriched from blood (not recorded which). Receptors were obtained from a woman aged 40 to 55 who had recovered from COVID-19.

The chain combines TRBV7-6 with TRBJ2-5; D uncertain. The V end was cut by 5 bases, the J end by 1 base, with 17 bases between. CDR1 and CDR2 from the germline V gene are SGHVS and FNYEAQ. This CDR3 has 16 residues. CDR3 nucleotides: TGTGCCAGCAGCCCGAACTCCGCTAGTGTCCAAGAGACCCAGTACTTC. This sequence encodes CASSPNSASVQETQYF. The full variable domain, rest sourced from reference TRBV7-6 and TRBJ2-5, is GAGVSQSPRYKVTKRGQDVALRCDPISGHVSLYWYRQALGQGPEFLTYFNYEAQQDKSGLPNDRFSAERPEGSISTLTIQRTEQRDSAMYRCASSPNSASVQETQYFGPGTRLLVL.

This chain uses TRBV7-2 with TRBJ2-5; 8 bases match TRBD2. V gave up 5 bases and J gave up 4 bases; unmatched junction bases: 15. This CDR3 has 17 residues. The germline V gene encodes CDR1 SGHTA and CDR2 FQGNSA. CDR3 bases: TGTGCCAGCAGCCCCCTCTGGGGAGCGGGAGTAGGAGAGACCCAGTACTTC. Translated: CASSPLWGAGVGETQYF.

The gene calls are TRBV7-2 and TRBJ2-7; 7 bases line up with TRBD1. The CDR3 sequence is 15 residues long. Germline CDR1 reads SGHTA; CDR2 reads FQGNSA. Trimming removed 5 bases from V and 4 bases from J; junction bases left unmatched: 11. For the CDR3, the DNA is TGTGCCAGCAGCCCCTACCCGGGACAGATTTACGAGCAGTACTTC. It codes for CASSPYPGQIYEQYF.

This rearrangement joins TRBV4-1 to TRBJ2-2; 8 bases fit TRBD2. This CDR3 comprises 15 residues. The germline V gene encodes CDR1 MGHRA and CDR2 YSYEKL. Losses at the gene ends were 1 base for V and 5 bases for J; bases not matched to a gene: 3. The CDR3 loop is CASSQGTSQTGELFF. In nucleotides, the CDR3 is TGCGCCAGCAGCCAAGGGACTAGCCAGACCGGGGAGCTGTTTTTT.

This chain links TRBV10-3 with TRBJ1-1, with TRBD1 identical over 9 bases. The germline gives CDR1 ENHRY, CDR2 SYGVKD. CDR3 length: 14 amino acids. The J segment lost 1 base and the V segment lost 6 bases, leaving 3 bases of the junction unmatched. CDR3 nucleotides: TGTGCCATCAGCGAGGACAGGGGGAACACTGAAGCTTTCTTT. Amino acids: CAISEDRGNTEAFF.

This clone has a single count. CDR3 in amino acids: CASSAPEGEMNTEAFF. CDR3 nucleotides: TGTGCCAGCAGCGCACCAGAGGGGGAGATGAACACTGAAGCTTTCTTT. V and J are TRBV9 and TRBJ1-1; perhaps TRBD1 as D (6 bases). Trimming took 3 bases from V and 0 from J, leaving 15 bases between them. This CDR3 comprises 16 residues. Germline values: CDR1 SGDLS, CDR2 YYNGEE. The full variable domain, rest sourced from reference TRBV9 and TRBJ1-1, is DSGVTQTPKHLITATGQRVTLRCSPRSGDLSVYWYQQSLDQGLQFLIQYYNGEERAKGNILERFSAQQFPDLHSELNLSSLELGDSALYFCASSAPEGEMNTEAFFGQGTRLTVV.

The sample holds many counts of this clone. The CDR3 loop reads CASSLYAGGISPLHF. CDR3 coding DNA: TGTGCCAGCAGCTTGTATGCAGGGGGCATTTCACCCCTCCACTTT. The V gene is TRBV5-8, the J gene TRBJ1-6, with 8 nucleotides matching TRBD1. Germline V gene sequence: CDR1 SGHTS, CDR2 YDEGEE. The CDR3 length is 15 residues. Losses at the gene ends were 1 base for V and 9 bases for J; bases not matched to a gene: 6. The complete variable domain, with remaining parts taken from reference TRBV5-8 and TRBJ1-6, reads EAGVTQSPTHLIKTRGQQATLRCSPISGHTSVYWYQQALGLGLQFLLWYDEGEERNRGNFPPRFSGRQFPNYSSELNVNALELEDSALYLCASSLYAGGISPLHFGNGTRLTVT.

This rearrangement joins TRBV7-8 to TRBJ2-7; 11 nucleotides agree with TRBD2. The CDR3 totals 18 residues. Per the germline V gene, CDR1 is SGHVS and CDR2 is FQNEAQ. The V gene end was trimmed by 1 base and the J gene end by 7 bases; junction bases not matched to a gene: 15. CDR3 protein: CASSLVVAGGPRRGEQYF. The CDR3 DNA sequence: TGTGCCAGCAGCTTAGTGGTAGCGGGAGGGCCTCGAAGGGGTGAGCAGTACTTC.

V gene TRBV5-8 combines with J gene TRBJ2-3; 10 bases fit TRBD1. The V gene's germline CDR1 is SGHTS and CDR2 YDEGEE. The CDR3 is 16 residues long. After removal of 4 bases from V and 4 bases from J, the junction contained 9 bases not matched to a gene. The CDR3: CASSLRTGGGSDTQYF. CDR3 in DNA: TGTGCCAGCAGCCTTCGGACAGGGGGTGGGTCAGATACGCAGTATTTT.

The V gene is TRBV6-1, the J gene TRBJ1-2; no definite D call. The germline CDR1 and CDR2 sequences are MNHNS and SASEGT. There are 12 residues in the CDR3. Trimming shortened V by 3 bases and J by 5 bases, and 7 bases separated the two germline ends. CDR3 region: CASSERVYGYTF. The DNA for the CDR3 is TGTGCCAGCAGTGAGCGAGTTTATGGCTACACCTTC.

This chain links TRBV3-1 (or the pseudogene TRBV3-2) with TRBJ1-3; a possible D gene is TRBD1 (6 bases). Between the trimmed V and J ends, which lost 6 bases and 2 bases, there was a span of 14 bases. Germline-derived CDR1 and CDR2 are LGHDT and YNNKEL (reference sequence). The CDR3 is 15 residues long. CDR3 loop: CASSPGTTTGNTIYF. In DNA, the CDR3 is TGTGCCAGCAGTCCCGGGACAACAACTGGAAACACCATATATTTT.

The genes are TRBV15 and TRBJ2-3, with 7 bases lining up with TRBD1. Germline trimming cut 1 base from V and 3 bases from J; bases unmatched to any gene: 7. CDR1 LNHNV and CDR2 YYDKDF come from the germline V gene (reference sequence). This CDR3 contains 16 residues. For the CDR3, the DNA is TGTGCCACCAGCAGAGGTCTCGGACAGGTGACAGATACGCAGTATTTT. Its protein is CATSRGLGQVTDTQYF.

V gene TRBV18 combines with J gene TRBJ2-7; 10 nucleotides line up with TRBD2. V was pared by 3 bases and J by 5 bases, with 10 bases of the junction left unmatched. In germline, CDR1 is KGHSH, CDR2 LQKENI. This CDR3 has 16 residues. CDR3 bases: TGTGCCAGCTCACCGGGCCTAGCGGGAGTGATACACGAGCAGTACTTC. Translating gives CASSPGLAGVIHEQYF.

This chain uses TRBV19 with TRBJ2-3, with TRBD1 identical over 8 bases. V lost 4 bases and J lost 1; bases outside the gene matches: 4. This CDR3 is 15 amino acids long. CDR1 and CDR2 from the germline V gene are LNHDA and SQIVND (reference sequence). In DNA, the CDR3 is TGTGCCAGTAGTACACAGGGGGAGGGCACAGATACGCAGTATTTT. This codes for CASSTQGEGTDTQYF.

The gene calls are TRBV15 and TRBJ2-7; the D is unclear. The CDR3 contains 13 residues. Looked up from germline, CDR1 is LNHNV and CDR2 is YYDKDF (reference sequence). V was shortened by 3 bases and J by 2 bases, with 8 bases between the two germline ends. The CDR3 nucleotides are TGTGCCACCAGCAGTAACTTAGCCTACGAGCAGTACTTC. Its translation: CATSSNLAYEQYF. Full variable domain (outside the CDR3, taken from reference TRBV15 and TRBJ2-7): DAMVIQNPRYQVTQFGKPVTLSCSQTLNHNVMYWYQQKSSQAPKLLFHYYDKDFNNEADTPDNFQSRRPNTSFCFLDIRSPGLGDTAMYLCATSSNLAYEQYFGPGTRLTVT.

This clone was seen only once. The chain joins TRBV6-5 to TRBJ1-4; weak D call: TRBD1 (5 bases). The CDR3 spans 14 residues. Germline lookup yields CDR1 MNHEY and CDR2 SVGAGI. Trimming shortened V by 6 bases and J by 3 bases, and 11 bases separated the two germline ends. The CDR3 region is CASSNGGSNEKLFF. CDR3 nucleotides: TGTGCCAGCAGCAACGGGGGTTCTAATGAAAAACTGTTTTTT.

The chain is built from TRBV6-2 or TRBV6-3 and TRBJ1-1; no firm D call. CDR1 is MNHEY, CDR2 SVGEGT, per germline. This CDR3 region has 13 residues. V lost 4 bases, J lost 10 bases, and 16 bases lay in between. The chain's CDR3 is CASSFRAMEGAFF. CDR3 DNA: TGTGCCAGCAGTTTCCGGGCCATGGAGGGAGCTTTCTTT.

J is TRBJ1-1 and V is TRBV19; TRBD1 agrees at 7 bases. V gave up 6 bases and J gave up 3 bases; unmatched junction bases: 7. Per germline, CDR1 LNHDA and CDR2 SQIVND (reference sequence). CDR3 length: 14 amino acids. CDR3 nucleotides: TGTGCCAGTAGATCAGGGGGTAGGGACACTGAAGCTTTCTTT. Its translation: CASRSGGRDTEAFF.

The rearrangement uses TRBV28 and TRBJ2-3, with TRBD2 matching 8 bases. V lost 3 bases, J lost 4 bases, and 6 bases stayed unmatched. This CDR3 comprises 15 residues. The germline V gene has CDR1 MDHEN and CDR2 SYDVKM. CDR3 sequence reads: CASSFWREAPDTQYF. The CDR3 nucleotides are TGTGCCAGCAGTTTCTGGCGGGAGGCCCCAGATACGCAGTATTTT. The full variable domain, completed using reference TRBV28 and TRBJ2-3, is DVKVTQSSRYLVKRTGEKVFLECVQDMDHENMFWYRQDPGLGLRLIYFSYDVKMKEKGDIPEGYSVSREKKERFSLILESASTNQTSMYLCASSFWREAPDTQYFGPGTRLTVL.

The V call is TRBV2, the J call TRBJ2-7, with TRBD2 identical over 7 bases. The CDR3 length is 13 residues. J was trimmed by 6 bases and V by 6 bases; bases with no gene match: 8. CDR1 is SNHLY and CDR2 is FYNNEI in the germline V gene. This CDR3 reads CASRSRGNGEQYF. CDR3 coding DNA: TGTGCCAGCAGGTCGCGGGGGAACGGCGAGCAGTACTTC. The full variable domain, in which reference TRBV2 and TRBJ2-7 provide the parts outside the CDR3, is EPEVTQTPSHQVTQMGQEVILRCVPISNHLYFYWYRQILGQKVEFLVSFYNNEISEKSEIFDDQFSVERPDGSNFTLKIRSTKLEDSAMYFCASRSRGNGEQYFGPGTRLTVT.

The gene calls are TRBV27 and TRBJ2-1, with 12 nucleotides matching TRBD2. The CDR3 runs to 16 residues. Germline trimming cut 6 bases from V and 8 bases from J; bases unmatched to any gene: 11. Germline lookup yields CDR1 MNHEY and CDR2 SMNVEV (reference sequence). The CDR3 DNA sequence: TGTGCCAGCAGAGTTTTGGGGACTAGCGGGTTTCATGAGCAGTTCTTC. Translated: CASRVLGTSGFHEQFF.

This chain uses TRBV9 with TRBJ2-2; TRBD2 matches at 15 bases. The CDR3 is 17 amino acids. Looked up from germline, CDR1 is SGDLS and CDR2 is YYNGEE. Trimming removed 3 bases from V and 5 bases from J; junction bases left unmatched: 5. The CDR3 sequence: CASSGGLAGGGTGELFF. DNA for the CDR3: TGTGCCAGCAGCGGGGGACTAGCGGGAGGAGGGACCGGGGAGCTGTTTTTT.